These T cell receptor beta chains were read from a single sample in a study of yellow fever vaccine responses in identical twins. Using its own MiXCR run on the RT-PCR reads, TCRdb lists one record per CDR3 protein. The sample holds about 2,400 distinct CDR3 sequences, approximately 83% seen once. The source was T cells from blood (PBMCs), unsorted or a sorted subset (not recorded which), collected before or after yellow fever vaccination (not recorded which). These receptors all come from a woman aged 18-35 years who received the yellow fever vaccine. The CDR3 runs from the conserved cysteine through the conserved F or W. A D gene is named only where the DNA matches it firmly. Not every row has a clone size; where given, it reads once, few, many or a size class.

CASSPYRGQNIQYF	TGTGCCAGCAGCCCGTACAGGGGCCAAAACATTCAGTACTTC	TRBV4-2	TRBJ2-4	TRBD1	14	-
CASMPDLVSPLHF	TGTGCCAGCATGCCAGATCTGGTTTCACCCCTCCACTTT	TRBV5-4	TRBJ1-6	-	13	-
CSARSSRETQYF	TGCAGTGCGAGAAGTTCACGTGAGACCCAGTACTTC	TRBV20-1	TRBJ2-5	-	12	-
CASSLARAKNTGELFF	TGTGCCAGCAGCTTAGCGAGAGCTAAGAACACCGGGGAGCTGTTTTTT	TRBV7-2	TRBJ2-2	-	16	-
CSARDQESSNQPQHF	TGCAGTGCTAGAGATCAGGAGAGTAGCAATCAGCCCCAGCATTTT	TRBV20-1	TRBJ1-5	-	15	-
CSTETSGVSYNEQFF	TGCAGCACCGAAACCTCGGGGGTTTCCTACAATGAGCAGTTCTTC	TRBV29-1	TRBJ2-1	-	15	-
CASSQQGLNTEAFF	TGCGCCAGCAGCCAGCAGGGGCTGAACACTGAAGCTTTCTTT	TRBV4-1	TRBJ1-1	-	14	-
CATRVGDEKLFF	TGTGCCACCAGGGTTGGTGATGAAAAACTGTTTTTT	TRBV19	TRBJ1-4	-	12	-
CAISGGTSNNEQFF	TGTGCCATCAGTGGAGGGACTAGTAACAATGAGCAGTTCTTC	TRBV10-3	TRBJ2-1	TRBD2	14	few
CSVGRDYEQYF	TGCAGCGTTGGCAGGGACTACGAGCAGTACTTC	TRBV29-1	TRBJ2-7	-	11	-
CSAMLNTEAFF	TGCAGTGCTATGCTGAACACTGAAGCTTTCTTT	TRBV20-1	TRBJ1-1	-	11	-
CASSQDSHPQPQHF	TGTGCCAGCAGCCAAGACAGTCATCCCCAGCCCCAGCATTTT	TRBV7-8	TRBJ1-5	-	14	-
CSVGQRLAGELFF	TGCAGCGTTGGACAGAGGTTGGCCGGGGAGCTGTTTTTT	TRBV29-1	TRBJ2-2	-	13	-
CARWSNYGYTF	TGTGCCAGATGGTCTAACTATGGCTACACCTTC	TRBV2	TRBJ1-2	-	11	-
CASQDTDRAGELFF	TGTGCCAGTCAAGATACGGATCGCGCCGGGGAGCTGTTTTTT	TRBV11-1	TRBJ2-2	-	14	-
CASSRKTPYGYTF	TGTGCCAGCAGCCGAAAGACCCCCTATGGCTACACCTTC	TRBV11-1	TRBJ1-2	-	13	-
CASSRLGAPNTEAFF	TGCGCCAGCAGTAGGTTGGGGGCGCCGAACACTGAAGCTTTCTTT	TRBV5-1	TRBJ1-1	-	15	-
CASSEGTGVGAFF	TGTGCCAGCAGCGAAGGGACAGGGGTTGGGGCTTTCTTT	TRBV2	TRBJ1-1	TRBD1	13	once
CASSAGTLRDIQYF	TGTGCCAGCAGTGCCGGGACCTTACGGGACATTCAGTACTTC	TRBV25-1	TRBJ2-4	-	14	-
CASSYSWSLNTEAFF	TGTGCCAGCAGTTACTCGTGGAGCTTGAACACTGAAGCTTTCTTT	TRBV6-2/TRBV6-3	TRBJ1-1	-	15	-